The clone carrying this T cell receptor (beta chain) was counted between two and nine times. Other DNA sequences in the same sample also yield this CDR3. This specimen belongs to a study of shared clonotypes between healthy human individuals. The V end was cut by 3 bases, the J end by 6 bases, with 5 bases between. The CDR3 loop spans 12 amino acids. Looked up from germline, CDR1 is SEHNR and CDR2 is FQNEAQ (reference sequence). Profiled with immunoSEQ multiplex PCR; TCRdb holds only in-frame clones, not every one. This sample has about 690,000 clones, with roughly 91% found just once. The chain has TRBV7-9 and TRBJ2-2; no clear D gene. The TCR sequence derives from a man between 18 and 29 years old in good health. Some clones in this sample may be carry-over from other donors' samples. Sequenced material: memory CD8+ T cells from PBMCs. Sample subset: CD45RO+ cells pooled with CCR7-negative TemRA cells. The CDR3 protein is CASSLGPGELFF. The CDR3 nucleotides read TGTGCCAGCAGCTTGGGTCCCGGGGAGCTGTTTTTT.